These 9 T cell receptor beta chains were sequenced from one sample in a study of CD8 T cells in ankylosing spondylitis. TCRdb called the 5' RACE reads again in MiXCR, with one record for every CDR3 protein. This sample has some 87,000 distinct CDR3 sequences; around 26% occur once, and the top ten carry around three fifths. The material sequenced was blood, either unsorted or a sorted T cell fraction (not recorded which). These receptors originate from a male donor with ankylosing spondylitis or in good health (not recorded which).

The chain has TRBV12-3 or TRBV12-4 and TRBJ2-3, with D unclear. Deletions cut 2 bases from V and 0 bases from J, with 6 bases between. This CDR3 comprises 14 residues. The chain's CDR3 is CASSLQVSTDTQYF. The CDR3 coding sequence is TGTGCCAGCAGTTTACAGGTCAGCACAGATACGCAGTATTTT.

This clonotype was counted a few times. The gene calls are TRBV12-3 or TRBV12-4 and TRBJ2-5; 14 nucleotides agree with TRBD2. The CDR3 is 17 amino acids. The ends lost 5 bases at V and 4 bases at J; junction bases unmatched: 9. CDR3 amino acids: CASSALGLAGDLETQYF. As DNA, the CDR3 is TGTGCCAGCAGTGCCCTGGGACTAGCGGGAGACTTAGAGACCCAGTACTTC.

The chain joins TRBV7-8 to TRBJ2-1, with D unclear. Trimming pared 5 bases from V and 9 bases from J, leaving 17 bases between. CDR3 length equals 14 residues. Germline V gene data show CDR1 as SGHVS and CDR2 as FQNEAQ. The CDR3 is CASSPLGSSFEQFF. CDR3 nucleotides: TGTGCCAGCAGCCCATTAGGGTCGAGTTTTGAGCAGTTCTTC.

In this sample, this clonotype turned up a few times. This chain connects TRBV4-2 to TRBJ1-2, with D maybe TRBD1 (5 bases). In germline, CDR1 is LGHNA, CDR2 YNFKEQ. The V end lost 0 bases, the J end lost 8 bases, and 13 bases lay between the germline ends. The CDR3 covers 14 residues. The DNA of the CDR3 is TGTGCCAGCAGCCAAGATCTCCAGGGTGGCGGCTACACCTTC. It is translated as CASSQDLQGGGYTF.

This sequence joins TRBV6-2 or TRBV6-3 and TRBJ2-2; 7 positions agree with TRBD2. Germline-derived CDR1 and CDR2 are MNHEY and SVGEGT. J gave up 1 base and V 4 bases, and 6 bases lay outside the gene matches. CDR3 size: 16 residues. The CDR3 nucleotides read TGTGCCAGCAGTTGGGGACTAAACGAGAACACCGGGGAGCTGTTTTTT. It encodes CASSWGLNENTGELFF.

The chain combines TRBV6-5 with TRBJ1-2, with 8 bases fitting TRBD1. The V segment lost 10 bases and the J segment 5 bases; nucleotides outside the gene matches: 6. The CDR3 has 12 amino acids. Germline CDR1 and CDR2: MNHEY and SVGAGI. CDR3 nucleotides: TGTGCCATACACGGACAGGGTTATGGCTACACCTTC. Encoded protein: CAIHGQGYGYTF.

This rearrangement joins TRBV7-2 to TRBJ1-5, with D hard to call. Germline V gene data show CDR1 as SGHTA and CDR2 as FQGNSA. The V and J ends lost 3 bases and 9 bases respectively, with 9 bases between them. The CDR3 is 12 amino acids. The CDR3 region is CASSFEEGPQHF. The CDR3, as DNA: TGTGCCAGCAGCTTTGAGGAGGGGCCCCAGCATTTT.

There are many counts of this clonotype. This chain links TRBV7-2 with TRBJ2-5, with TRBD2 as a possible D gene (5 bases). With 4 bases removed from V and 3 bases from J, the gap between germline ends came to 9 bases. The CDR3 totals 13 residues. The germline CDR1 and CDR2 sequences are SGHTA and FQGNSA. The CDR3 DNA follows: TGTGCCAGCAGCTCGGACTTGGAAGAGACCCAGTACTTC. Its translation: CASSSDLEETQYF.

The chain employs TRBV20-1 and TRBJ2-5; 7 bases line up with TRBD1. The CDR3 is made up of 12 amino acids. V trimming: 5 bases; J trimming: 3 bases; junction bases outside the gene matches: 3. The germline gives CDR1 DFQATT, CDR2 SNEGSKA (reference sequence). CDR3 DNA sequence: TGCAGTGCTCCCGACAGGGAAGAGACCCAGTACTTC. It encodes CSAPDREETQYF.